Listed below are T cell receptor beta chains from one sample, sequenced in a study of OX40 agonist ivuxolimab in advanced cancers. Libraries were prepared by immunoSEQ multiplex PCR; TCRdb keeps only in-frame clonotypes and omits some of them. This sample has approximately 9,300 clones, with approximately 63% found just once. This sample comprised CD4+ or CD8+ T cells sorted from blood, obtained in a trial of the OX40 agonist ivuxolimab. Receptors were obtained from an adult with an advanced solid tumor such as melanoma, head and neck, liver or kidney cancer. CDR3s include the opening cysteine and the closing phenylalanine or tryptophan. D genes are given only for firm matches. Size values are once, few and many counts, or a class for expanded clones, and some rows have none.

v_gene	j_gene	abundance	d_gene	CDR3aa	CDR3nt
TRBV7-9	TRBJ2-5	few	-	CASSTYGSVGETQYF	TGTGCCAGCAGCACGTATGGTAGTGTAGGCGAGACCCAGTACTTC
TRBV5-4	TRBJ2-1	-	-	CASSLLSSYNEQFF	TGTGCCAGCAGCTTGCTTAGCTCCTACAATGAGCAGTTCTTC
TRBV25-1	TRBJ2-1	-	TRBD2	CASSEPWEGNEQFF	TGTGCCAGCAGTGAACCCTGGGAGGGCAATGAGCAGTTCTTC
TRBV4-1	TRBJ2-7	-	TRBD2	CASSQERSSGSSYEQYF	TGCGCCAGCAGCCAAGAGCGGAGTAGCGGGAGCTCCTACGAGCAGTACTTC
TRBV19	TRBJ2-1	-	-	CASSITPLQGEKVGLNEQFF	TGTGCCAGTAGTATAACCCCCCTACAAGGGGAAAAGGTCGGGTTGAATGAGCAGTTCTTC
TRBV30	TRBJ1-1	few	-	CAWSLGMNTEAFF	TGTGCCTGGAGTCTGGGAATGAACACTGAAGCTTTCTTT
TRBV9	TRBJ2-3	once	-	CASSVGGGKTDTQYF	TGTGCCAGCAGCGTAGGAGGCGGGAAGACAGATACGCAGTATTTT
TRBV7-9	TRBJ2-6	medium-sized	-	CASSSPPLALANVLTF	TGTGCCAGCAGCTCCCCCCCACTAGCTTTGGCCAACGTCCTGACTTTC
TRBV4-1	TRBJ2-1	once	TRBD2	CASSLPSGDYNEQFF	TGCGCCAGCAGCCTTCCTAGCGGTGATTACAATGAGCAGTTCTTC
TRBV6-1	TRBJ2-2	-	-	CASGEPGHRNTGELFF	TGTGCCAGCGGTGAACCGGGACACCGAAACACCGGGGAGCTGTTTTTT
TRBV7-9	TRBJ2-2	-	-	CASSLTASWTGELFF	TGTGCCAGCAGCTTAACAGCTAGTTGGACCGGGGAGCTGTTTTTT
TRBV7-9	TRBJ2-7	-	-	CASSPARLGEQYF	TGTGCCAGCAGCCCTGCCAGGTTGGGCGAGCAGTACTTC
TRBV27	TRBJ2-7	-	TRBD2	CASSPLGLATYEQYF	TGTGCCAGCAGTCCACTGGGACTAGCGACCTACGAGCAGTACTTC
TRBV5-1	TRBJ2-7	-	-	CASSLGASGDKQYF	TGCGCCAGCAGCTTGGGGGCCTCAGGGGATAAGCAGTACTTC
TRBV7-8	TRBJ2-5	-	TRBD2	CASSHRLAGVSETQYF	TGTGCCAGCAGTCATCGACTAGCGGGAGTCAGCGAGACCCAGTACTTC
TRBV7-9	TRBJ2-1	-	-	CASSSDRVSYNEQFF	TGTGCCAGCAGCTCGGACAGAGTCTCCTACAATGAGCAGTTCTTC
TRBV6-4	TRBJ2-3	-	TRBD1	CASSDGTGSTDTQYF	TGTGCCAGCAGTGACGGGACAGGTAGCACAGATACGCAGTATTTT
TRBV27	TRBJ1-1	-	-	CASSLGTEAFF	TGTGCCAGCAGTTTGGGCACTGAAGCTTTCTTT
TRBV28	TRBJ2-5	few	-	CASSFQGYQETQYF	TGTGCCAGCAGTTTTCAGGGCTACCAAGAGACCCAGTACTTC
TRBV29-1	TRBJ1-1	few	-	CSVEEGLSNTEAFF	TGCAGCGTTGAAGAAGGGCTGTCGAACACTGAAGCTTTCTTT
TRBV28	TRBJ1-3	few	-	CASSPGGTGNTIYF	TGTGCCAGCAGTCCGGGGGGGACAGGAAACACCATATATTTT
TRBV28	TRBJ1-3	-	-	CASSPLGATGNTIYF	TGTGCCAGCAGCCCCCTGGGAGCTACTGGAAACACCATATATTTT
TRBV2	TRBJ1-2	-	TRBD1	CASSEATGGRVYGYTF	TGTGCCAGCAGTGAAGCGACAGGGGGTAGGGTCTATGGCTACACCTTC
TRBV4-1	TRBJ1-5	once	-	CASSQDRGFDQPQHF	TGCGCCAGCAGCCAAGACCGGGGTTTCGATCAGCCCCAGCATTTT
TRBV19	TRBJ2-7	few	-	CASSIALNYEQYF	TGTGCCAGTAGTATAGCACTGAACTACGAGCAGTACTTC
TRBV14	TRBJ2-7	-	TRBD2	CASSLAGGHYEQYF	TGTGCCAGCAGCCTAGCGGGAGGGCATTACGAGCAGTACTTC
TRBV5-1	TRBJ1-2	-	TRBD1	CASSFGTVTHYGYTF	TGCGCCAGCAGCTTCGGGACAGTGACACACTATGGCTACACCTTC
TRBV6-6	TRBJ2-2	-	-	CASRNTGELFF	TGTGCCAGCAGAAACACCGGGGAGCTGTTTTTT
TRBV19	TRBJ2-1	-	TRBD2	CASSTFGGGFYNEQFF	TGTGCCAGTAGTACGTTCGGCGGGGGTTTCTACAATGAGCAGTTCTTC
TRBV5-4	TRBJ1-1	-	-	CASSLGVGGTTEAFF	TGTGCCAGCAGCTTGGGAGTGGGCGGGACCACTGAAGCTTTCTTT
TRBV7-9	TRBJ2-5	-	-	CASSLGLEETQYF	TGTGCCAGCAGCTTAGGACTAGAAGAGACCCAGTACTTC
TRBV7-9	TRBJ2-1	-	-	CASSLKYRAYEQFF	TGTGCCAGCAGCTTAAAGTACAGGGCATATGAGCAGTTCTTC
TRBV5-1	TRBJ2-1	-	-	CASSLSRQQTYNEQFF	TGCGCCAGCAGCTTGTCTCGACAGCAGACCTACAATGAGCAGTTCTTC
TRBV7-6	TRBJ2-1	-	TRBD2	CASSRTSGYDNEQFF	TGTGCCAGCAGCCGGACTAGCGGATATGACAATGAGCAGTTCTTC
TRBV25-1	TRBJ1-6	-	-	CASSQGRSPLHF	TGTGCCAGCAGCCAGGGTAGATCACCCCTCCACTTT
TRBV5-1	TRBJ1-1	-	-	CASRPPMNTEAFF	TGCGCCAGCCGACCGCCCATGAACACTGAAGCTTTCTTT
TRBV9	TRBJ2-7	-	TRBD2	CASSPGLAGLREQYF	TGTGCCAGCAGCCCGGGACTAGCGGGCCTTCGGGAGCAGTACTTC
TRBV7-9	TRBJ2-4	-	TRBD2	CASSPHVGREAIQYF	TGTGCCAGCAGCCCCCATGTAGGGAGGGAGGCCATTCAGTACTTC
TRBV6-9	TRBJ1-1	-	-	CASSQGMNTEAFF	TGTGCCAGCAGCCAGGGAATGAACACTGAAGCTTTCTTT
TRBV7-3	TRBJ2-1	few	TRBD2	CASSALAGSYNEQFF	TGTGCCAGCAGCGCCCTAGCGGGGTCCTACAATGAGCAGTTCTTC
TRBV6-1	TRBJ1-1	-	TRBD1	CASSALDRAGEAFF	TGTGCCAGCAGCGCACTGGACAGGGCGGGAGAAGCTTTCTTT